The 7 T cell receptor beta chains in this list originate from one sample, sequenced in a study of cytomegalovirus exposure and HLA in healthy donors. Data came from immunoSEQ multiplex PCR; TCRdb stores just in-frame clones and leaves some out. The sample lists around 170,000 clones; roughly 85% were seen once. Sequences were obtained from PBMCs. These receptors were obtained from a young man in good health and CMV-seropositive.

The chain combines TRBV29-1 with TRBJ1-4, with a weak D call TRBD1 (6 bases). Germline CDR1 and CDR2: SQVTM and ANQGSEA. The CDR3 is 14 residues long. Trimming left V 4 bases short and J 11 bases short, with 20 bases between. The CDR3 reads CSVVVQDRGRKLFF. The CDR3, as DNA: TGCAGCGTTGTGGTCCAGGACAGAGGTCGGAAACTGTTTTTT.

V usage is TRBV5-4 and J usage is TRBJ1-4; TRBD1 matches 10 bases. V shed 4 bases, J shed 6 bases, and the junction held 3 bases outside the gene matches. CDR3 length: 14 amino acids. The germline gives CDR1 SGHNT, CDR2 YYREEE (reference sequence). The CDR3: CASSKDRGHEKLFF. CDR3 DNA: TGTGCCAGCAGCAAAGACAGGGGGCATGAAAAACTGTTTTTT.

This clone occurred once. The chain combines TRBV5-1 with TRBJ2-7; TRBD1 aligns across 9 bases. This CDR3 has 13 residues. CDR1 and CDR2 from the germline V gene are SGHRS and YFSETQ. Trimming at V came to 4 bases and at J to 5 bases, leaving 4 bases not matched to a gene. The CDR3 region has the DNA TGCGCCAGCAGCCCGGGACAGGGTAACGAGCAGTACTTC. Its protein product is CASSPGQGNEQYF.

The chain combines TRBV5-4 with TRBJ2-5, with TRBD1 matching over 10 bases. The CDR3 runs 16 residues. V dropped 4 bases and J dropped 2; count of bases not matched to a gene: 8. CDR1 is SGHNT, CDR2 YYREEE, per germline (reference sequence). CDR3 amino acids: CASSQGQGTAQETQYF. DNA of the CDR3: TGTGCCAGCAGCCAGGGACAGGGGACGGCTCAAGAGACCCAGTACTTC.

V is TRBV28 and J is TRBJ1-2, with D hard to call. The CDR3 runs 14 residues. V was cut by 3 bases and J by 8 bases, with 16 bases left in between. Per germline, CDR1 MDHEN and CDR2 SYDVKM. CDR3 bases: TGTGCCAGCAGTTTGTGGTCCAGTGAGGAAGGCTACACCTTC. Translating gives CASSLWSSEEGYTF.

The chain joins TRBV27 to TRBJ2-1, with D possibly TRBD1 on 6 matching bases. The CDR3 has 14 residues. V shed 6 bases and J shed 2 bases, with 11 bases lying between them. Germline CDR1 MNHEY, CDR2 SMNVEV (reference sequence). Written as DNA, the CDR3 is TGTGCCAGCAGAGGACAGATAACCTACAATGAGCAGTTCTTC. This gives the protein CASRGQITYNEQFF.

The genes are TRBV29-1 and TRBJ2-3; 7 positions match TRBD2. CDR1 and CDR2 (germline): SQVTM, ANQGSEA. V dropped 0 bases and J dropped 3; count of bases not matched to a gene: 12. CDR3 length: 17 residues. CDR3 sequence reads: CSVEDLPTREGTDTQYF. The CDR3 coding sequence is TGCAGCGTTGAAGATCTCCCGACTAGGGAGGGAACAGATACGCAGTATTTT.